This T cell receptor beta chain was profiled in a study of blood T cell repertoires in COVID-19. This CDR3 contains 15 residues. With 2 bases removed from V and 1 base from J, the gap between germline ends came to 8 bases. Per germline, CDR1 SGHTA and CDR2 FQGTGA. The method was immunoSEQ multiplex PCR; TCRdb's version includes in-frame clones alone and lacks a portion of them. The table has approximately 41,000 clones, 88% seen once; the top ten hold approximately 4.9%. The specimen sequenced was peripheral blood. V usage is TRBV7-3 and J usage is TRBJ2-2; D not certain. The sequence derives from a human donor in a cohort sampled during active COVID-19. Written as DNA, the CDR3 is TGTGCCAGCAGCTTATTTCCAGGGAACACCGGGGAGCTGTTTTTT. Translated, it gives CASSLFPGNTGELFF.